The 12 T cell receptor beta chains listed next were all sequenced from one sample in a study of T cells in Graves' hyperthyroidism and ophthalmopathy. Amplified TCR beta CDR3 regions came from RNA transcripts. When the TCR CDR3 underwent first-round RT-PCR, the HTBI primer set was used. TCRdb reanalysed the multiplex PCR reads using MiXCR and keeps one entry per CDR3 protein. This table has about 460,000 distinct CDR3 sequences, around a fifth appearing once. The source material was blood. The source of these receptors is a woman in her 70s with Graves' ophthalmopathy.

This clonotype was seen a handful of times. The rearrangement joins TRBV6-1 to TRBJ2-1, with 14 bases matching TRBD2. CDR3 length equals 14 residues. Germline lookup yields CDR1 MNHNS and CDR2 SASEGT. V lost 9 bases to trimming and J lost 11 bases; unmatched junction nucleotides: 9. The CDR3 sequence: CASFPGLAGAKQFF. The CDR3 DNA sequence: TGTGCCAGTTTTCCGGGACTAGCGGGAGCCAAGCAGTTCTTC.

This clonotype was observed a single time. In nucleotides, the CDR3 is TGTGCCAGCAGTTTAGGGGCGGGAGGGCCTGACGAGCAGTACTTC. Translation: CASSLGAGGPDEQYF. The rearrangement joins TRBV12-3 or TRBV12-4 to TRBJ2-7, with 9 bases matching TRBD2. This CDR3 is built from 15 residues. V lost 1 base and J lost 5; bases outside the gene matches: 6.

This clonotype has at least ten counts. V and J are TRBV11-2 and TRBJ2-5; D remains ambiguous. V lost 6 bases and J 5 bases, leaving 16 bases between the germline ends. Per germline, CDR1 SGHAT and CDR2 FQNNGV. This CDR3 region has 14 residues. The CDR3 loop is CASRRETLRETQYF. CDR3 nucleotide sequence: TGTGCCAGCAGACGAGAGACCCTGAGGGAGACCCAGTACTTC.

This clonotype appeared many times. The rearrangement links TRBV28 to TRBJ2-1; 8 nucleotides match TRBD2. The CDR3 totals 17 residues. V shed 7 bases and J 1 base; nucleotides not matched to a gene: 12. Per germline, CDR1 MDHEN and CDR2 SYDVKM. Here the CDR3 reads CASITQSGSRSYNEQFF. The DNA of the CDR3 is TGTGCCAGCATTACACAGAGCGGGAGTAGGTCCTACAATGAGCAGTTCTTC.

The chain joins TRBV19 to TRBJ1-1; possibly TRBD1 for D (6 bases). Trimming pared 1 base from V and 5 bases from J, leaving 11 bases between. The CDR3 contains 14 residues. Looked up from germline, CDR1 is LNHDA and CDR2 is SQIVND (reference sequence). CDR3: CASSIAQGRTEAFF. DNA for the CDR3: TGTGCCAGTAGTATAGCACAGGGACGGACTGAAGCTTTCTTT. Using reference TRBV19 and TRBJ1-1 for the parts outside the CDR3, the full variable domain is DGGITQSPKYLFRKEGQNVTLSCEQNLNHDAMYWYRQDPGQGLRLIYYSQIVNDFQKGDIAEGYSVSREKKESFPLTVTSAQKNPTAFYLCASSIAQGRTEAFFGQGTRLTVV.

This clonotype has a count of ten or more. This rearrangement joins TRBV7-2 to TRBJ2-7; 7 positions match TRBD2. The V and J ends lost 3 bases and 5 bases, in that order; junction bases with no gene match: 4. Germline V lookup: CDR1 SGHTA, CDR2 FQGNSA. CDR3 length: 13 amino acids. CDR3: CASSLGGRDEQYF. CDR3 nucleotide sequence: TGTGCCAGCAGCTTGGGCGGGAGAGACGAGCAGTACTTC.

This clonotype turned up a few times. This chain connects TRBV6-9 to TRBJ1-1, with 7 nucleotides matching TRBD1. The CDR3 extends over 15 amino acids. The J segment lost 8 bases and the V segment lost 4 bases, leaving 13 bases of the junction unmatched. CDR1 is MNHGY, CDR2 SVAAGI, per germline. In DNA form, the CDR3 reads TGTGCCAGCAGTTCTTCTCATCCACAGGGGAGGGAAGCTTTCTTT. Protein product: CASSSSHPQGREAFF.

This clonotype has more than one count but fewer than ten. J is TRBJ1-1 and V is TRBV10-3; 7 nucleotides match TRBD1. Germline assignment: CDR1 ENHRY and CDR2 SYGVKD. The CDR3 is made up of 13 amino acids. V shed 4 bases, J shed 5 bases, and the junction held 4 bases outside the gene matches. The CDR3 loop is CAISATGMTEAFF. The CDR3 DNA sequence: TGTGCCATCAGTGCGACAGGGATGACTGAAGCTTTCTTT.

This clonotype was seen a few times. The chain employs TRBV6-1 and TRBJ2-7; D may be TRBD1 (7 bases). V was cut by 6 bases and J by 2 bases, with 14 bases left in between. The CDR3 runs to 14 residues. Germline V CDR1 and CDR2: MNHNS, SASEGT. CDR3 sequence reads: CASSMTGRTYEQYF. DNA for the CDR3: TGTGCCAGCAGCATGACAGGGAGGACCTACGAGCAGTACTTC.

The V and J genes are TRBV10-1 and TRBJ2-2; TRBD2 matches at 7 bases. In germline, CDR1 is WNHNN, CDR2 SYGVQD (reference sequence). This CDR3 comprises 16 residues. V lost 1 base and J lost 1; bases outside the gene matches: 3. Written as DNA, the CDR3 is TGCGCCAGCAGTGAGTTGTCTAGCGGGAACACCGGGGAGCTGTTTTTT. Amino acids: CASSELSSGNTGELFF.

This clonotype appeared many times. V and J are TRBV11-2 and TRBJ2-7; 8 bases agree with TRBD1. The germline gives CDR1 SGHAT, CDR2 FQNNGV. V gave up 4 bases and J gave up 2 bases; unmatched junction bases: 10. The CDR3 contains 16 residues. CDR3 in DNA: TGTGCCAGCAGCTGGGGGACAGGCCAGGTGACCTACGAGCAGTACTTC. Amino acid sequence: CASSWGTGQVTYEQYF.

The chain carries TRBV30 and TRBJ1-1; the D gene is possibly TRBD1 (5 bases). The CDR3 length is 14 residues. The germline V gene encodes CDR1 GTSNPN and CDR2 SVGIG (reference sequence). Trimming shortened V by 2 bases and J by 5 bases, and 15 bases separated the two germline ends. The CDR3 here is CAWSQWGLGTEAFF. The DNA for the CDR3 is TGTGCCTGGAGTCAGTGGGGCCTAGGGACTGAAGCTTTCTTT.